This TCR beta chain stems from a study of a mutant IDH1 vaccine in newly diagnosed glioma. Study-wide background: Mean patient age was approximately 39 years; approximately 62% were male and roughly 38% female. Patients previously underwent radiotherapy, temozolomide, or both, and most underwent both.

This sample's time point: baseline, week 1 (first vaccination visit). Treatment of the sample: pre-vaccination baseline after standard-of-care therapy. The repertoire was sequenced with immunoSEQ multiplex PCR; TCRdb's copy has only in-frame clones and lacks some. The data contain 50,000 or so clones, more than 80% of them singletons. Notes on the study in general: Pseudoprogression seemed unlinked to shifts in top peripheral T cell clonotypes. Altogether, 93.3% of patients exhibited vaccine-induced immune responses.

Germline V gene data show CDR1 as SEHNR and CDR2 as FQNEAQ (reference sequence). This CDR3 has 13 residues. Trimming left V 5 bases short and J 3 bases short, with 10 bases between. As concerns this clone: The antigen is unknown.

This sequence joins TRBV7-9 and TRBJ1-2; maybe TRBD1 (6 bases). This TCR was sampled from a man in his forties or fifties with glioma. This specimen consisted of PBMCs, obtained from a glioma patient treated with radiotherapy, temozolomide or both. The CDR3 protein is CASSQGGYYGYTF. CDR3 in DNA: TGTGCCAGCAGCCAAGGGGGGTACTATGGCTACACCTTC.